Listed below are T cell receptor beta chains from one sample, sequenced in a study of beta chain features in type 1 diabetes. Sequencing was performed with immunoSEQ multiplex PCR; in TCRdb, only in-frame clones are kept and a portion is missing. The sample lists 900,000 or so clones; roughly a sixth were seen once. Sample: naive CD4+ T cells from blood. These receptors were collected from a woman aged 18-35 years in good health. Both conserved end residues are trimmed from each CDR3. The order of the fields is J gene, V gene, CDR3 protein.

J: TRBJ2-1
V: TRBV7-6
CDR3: ASSLLGLAGGHEQF

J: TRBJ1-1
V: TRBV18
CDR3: ASSPPSRFRTEAF

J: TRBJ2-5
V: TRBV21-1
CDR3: ASSRETQY

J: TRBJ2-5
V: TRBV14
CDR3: ASSTSREQY

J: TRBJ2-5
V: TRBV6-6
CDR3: ASTLSGGQETQY

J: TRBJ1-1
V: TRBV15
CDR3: ATSRDRFPSTEAF

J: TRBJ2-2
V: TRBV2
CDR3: ASSDPSGSITGELF

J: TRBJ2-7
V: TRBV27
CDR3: ASSLDRRHEQY

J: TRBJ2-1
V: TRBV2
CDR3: ASRGTENDEQF

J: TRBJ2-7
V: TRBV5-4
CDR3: ASGKLSGGSYEQY

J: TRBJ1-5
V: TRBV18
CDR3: ASSPSGGGLNQPQH

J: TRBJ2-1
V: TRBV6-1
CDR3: ASSAGGPLYEQF

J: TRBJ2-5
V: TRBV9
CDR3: ASSPRLAGEETQY

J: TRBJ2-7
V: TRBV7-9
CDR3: ASSLWDRVDEQY

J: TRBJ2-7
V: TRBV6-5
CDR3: ASSRRVRDPYEQY

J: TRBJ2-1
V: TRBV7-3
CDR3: ASSPMGQGSYNEQF

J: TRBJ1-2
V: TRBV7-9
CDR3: ASSFGPTEENGYT

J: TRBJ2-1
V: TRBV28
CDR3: ASSLRREQF

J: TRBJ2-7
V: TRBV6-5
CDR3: ASSYQRDAYEQY

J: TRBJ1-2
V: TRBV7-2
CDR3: ASSRWGRTNYGYT

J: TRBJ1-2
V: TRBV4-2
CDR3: ASSQSRGDYGYT

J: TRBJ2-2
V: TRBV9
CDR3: ASSVGVSGELF

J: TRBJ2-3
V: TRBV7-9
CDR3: ASSLSDTQY

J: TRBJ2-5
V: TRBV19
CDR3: ASRNTGVQRQETQY

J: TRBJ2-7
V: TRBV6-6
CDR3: ASSYSVGGPVSEQY

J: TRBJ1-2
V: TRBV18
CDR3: ASSHRGLGYGYT

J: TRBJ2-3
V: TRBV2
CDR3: ASSGGASTDTQY

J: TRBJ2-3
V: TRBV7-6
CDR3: ASSLFSFSGAPSTDTQY

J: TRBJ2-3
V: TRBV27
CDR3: ASSFSGIRTDTQY

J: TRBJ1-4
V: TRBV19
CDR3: ASSLGPNEKLF

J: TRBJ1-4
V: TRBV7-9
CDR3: ASSLTRAQPEKLF

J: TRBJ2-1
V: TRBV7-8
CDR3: ASSQEASGRNEQF

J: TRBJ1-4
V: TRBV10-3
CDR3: AISELQGAGEKLF

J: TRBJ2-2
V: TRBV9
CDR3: ASSKQSANTGELF

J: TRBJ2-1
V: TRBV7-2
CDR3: ASSLRGGNEQF

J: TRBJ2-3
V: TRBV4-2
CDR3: ASSLLRDDTSTDTQY

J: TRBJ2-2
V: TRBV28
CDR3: ASRDSRTGELF

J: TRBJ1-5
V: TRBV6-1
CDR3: ASKVGFNQPQH

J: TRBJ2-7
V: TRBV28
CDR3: ASSFDRGFHEQY

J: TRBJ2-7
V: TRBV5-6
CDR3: ASSLDRASEQY

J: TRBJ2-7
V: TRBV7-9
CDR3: ASSYPGLGIFEQY

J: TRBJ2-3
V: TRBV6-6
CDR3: ASSYRELTQY

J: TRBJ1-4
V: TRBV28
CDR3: ASIGGRTYEKLF

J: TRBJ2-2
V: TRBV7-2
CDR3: ASSLSGNTGELF

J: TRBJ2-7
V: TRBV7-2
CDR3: ASSLQASSYEQY

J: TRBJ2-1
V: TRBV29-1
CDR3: SVGRDLAVYNEQF

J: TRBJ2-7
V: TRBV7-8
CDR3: ASSLKREKAYEQY

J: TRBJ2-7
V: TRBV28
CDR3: ASRTPGTYEQY

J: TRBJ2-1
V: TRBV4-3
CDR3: ASSQDFRAAEQF

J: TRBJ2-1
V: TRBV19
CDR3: ASSTGLADNEQF

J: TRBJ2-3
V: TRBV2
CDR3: ASGLTDTQY

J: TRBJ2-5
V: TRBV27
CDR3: ASSEGRWIQETQY